A selection of T cell receptor beta chains follows, all from one sample in a study of T-cell memory formation after mild COVID-19. TCRdb independently ran MiXCR on the 5' RACE reads; one entry per CDR3 protein. Of about 140,000 distinct CDR3 sequences in the sample, 11% to 15% were seen once. The sample comprised PBMCs or a T cell subset sorted from them (not recorded which). All receptors come from an adult woman who had mild COVID-19 (a few samples of this study predate the infection). Cell type and time point are not known. The CDR3 runs from the conserved cysteine through the conserved F or W. D genes are given only for firm matches. Part of the rows lack a size; the others show once, few, many or a class for expanded clones.

V,D,size,J,DNA,CDR3
TRBV7-9,NA,few,TRBJ2-2,TGTGCCAGCAGCGCCCTCGGACAGCATAACAACGGGGAGCTGTTTTTT,CASSALGQHNNGELFF
TRBV4-3,TRBD1,NA,TRBJ2-1,TGCGCCAGCAGCCAGGACAGGGTGGGTGAGCAGTTCTTC,CASSQDRVGEQFF
TRBV12-3/TRBV12-4,NA,few,TRBJ2-7,TGTGCCAGCAGTTCTAGCGTGACCTACGAGCAGTACTTC,CASSSSVTYEQYF
TRBV30,NA,few,TRBJ1-1,TGTGCCTGGAGTGTACTGAGATCAGGTGAAGCTTTCTTT,CAWSVLRSGEAFF
TRBV15,NA,NA,TRBJ2-1,TGTGCCACCAGCAGACAGGGCAGCTCCTACAATGAGCAGTTCTTC,CATSRQGSSYNEQFF
TRBV12-3/TRBV12-4,NA,few,TRBJ2-1,TGTGCCAGCAGCCCCCCGGGAGTACCCTACAATGAGCAGTTCTTC,CASSPPGVPYNEQFF
TRBV29-1,NA,NA,TRBJ2-7,TGCAGCGTTGACCACCGGGGGCTCGAGCAGTACTTC,CSVDHRGLEQYF
TRBV7-9,NA,few,TRBJ1-4,TGTGCCAGCAGCTTTAGAGCCGCAACTAATGAAAAACTGTTTTTT,CASSFRAATNEKLFF
TRBV9,NA,NA,TRBJ2-3,TGTGCCAGCAGCGTAGAAGGAGTTGCGGGACCCTATTTT,CASSVEGVAGPYF
TRBV7-9,TRBD2,few,TRBJ2-7,TGTGCCAGCAGCTTCCCACGGGAGGGCCGCTACGAGCAGTACTTC,CASSFPREGRYEQYF
TRBV7-6,NA,many,TRBJ2-1,TGTGCCAGCAGCTTAGTGTCTGGGGGAGAGCAGTTCTTC,CASSLVSGGEQFF
TRBV7-8,NA,NA,TRBJ1-1,TGTGCCAGCAGCTCGGACCTTAAGAGCTTT,CASSSDLKSF
TRBV30,NA,NA,TRBJ2-5,TGTGCCTGTCACTTCGGGACAGAGACCCAGTACTTC,CACHFGTETQYF
TRBV4-1,NA,NA,TRBJ2-2,TGCGCCAGCAGCCAACACCGCTCCCGGCAGCCCGGGGAGCTGTTTTTT,CASSQHRSRQPGELFF
TRBV7-8,TRBD2,few,TRBJ2-1,TGTGCCAGCAGCCCTAGCGGGGGGGCTTCCAATGAGCAGTTCTTC,CASSPSGGASNEQFF
TRBV7-2,NA,once,TRBJ2-4,TGTGCCAGCAGCTTAAGCCAGGGCGGAAACATTCAGTACTTC,CASSLSQGGNIQYF
TRBV25-1,TRBD1,NA,TRBJ1-1,TGTGCCAGCAGTGAACAAGACAGGGGACGAGATGAAGCTTTCTTT,CASSEQDRGRDEAFF
TRBV9,NA,many,TRBJ2-3,TGTGCCAGCAGCGTAGTGTCCACAGATACGCAGTATTTT,CASSVVSTDTQYF
TRBV7-2,NA,NA,TRBJ2-7,TGTGCCAGCAGCCCGATGGTCTACGAGCAGTACTTC,CASSPMVYEQYF
TRBV4-3,TRBD2,NA,TRBJ2-1,TGCGCCAGCAGCCAAGATACTAGCGGGACGAGCTCCTACAATGAGCAGTTCTTC,CASSQDTSGTSSYNEQFF
TRBV11-2,NA,few,TRBJ2-1,TGTGCCAGCAGCTCATCAGGATCCGGGACTGGCCTCTACAATGAGCAGTTCTTC,CASSSSGSGTGLYNEQFF
TRBV20-1,TRBD2,NA,TRBJ2-1,TGCAGTGCTAGAGATCTAGCGGGGCAGGGGCCGGTTGAGCAGTTCTTC,CSARDLAGQGPVEQFF
TRBV15,TRBD2,few,TRBJ2-3,TGTGCCACCAGCACAGACCCAACCCTAGCGGGAGGAGATACGCAGTATTTT,CATSTDPTLAGGDTQYF
TRBV4-3,TRBD1,NA,TRBJ2-7,TGCGCCAGCAGCCAAGAATTCCTCGGGACAGGAATTGGTGAGCAGTACTTC,CASSQEFLGTGIGEQYF
TRBV25-1,NA,NA,TRBJ2-7,TGTGCCAGCAGTGAATCAGGAGGTGGGGGCTACGAGCAGTACTTC,CASSESGGGGYEQYF
TRBV9,NA,many,TRBJ2-1,TGTGCCAGCAGCAAAGGACATTACAATGAGCAGTTCTTC,CASSKGHYNEQFF